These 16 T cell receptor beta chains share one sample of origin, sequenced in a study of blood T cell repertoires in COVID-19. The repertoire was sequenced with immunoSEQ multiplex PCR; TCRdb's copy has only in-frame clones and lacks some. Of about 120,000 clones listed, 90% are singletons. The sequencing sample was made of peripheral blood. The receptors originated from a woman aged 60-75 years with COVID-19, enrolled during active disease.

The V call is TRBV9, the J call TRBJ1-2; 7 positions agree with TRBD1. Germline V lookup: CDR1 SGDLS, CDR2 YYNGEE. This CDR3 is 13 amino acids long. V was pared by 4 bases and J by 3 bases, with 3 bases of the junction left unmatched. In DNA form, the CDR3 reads TGTGCCAGCAGCCGGACAGGTGACTATGGCTACACCTTC. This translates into CASSRTGDYGYTF.

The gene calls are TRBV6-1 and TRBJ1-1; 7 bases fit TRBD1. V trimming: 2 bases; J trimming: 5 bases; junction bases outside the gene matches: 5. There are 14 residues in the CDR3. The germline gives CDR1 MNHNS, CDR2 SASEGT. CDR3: CASSERQGRTEAFF. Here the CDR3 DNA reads TGTGCCAGCAGTGAAAGACAGGGACGGACTGAAGCTTTCTTT.

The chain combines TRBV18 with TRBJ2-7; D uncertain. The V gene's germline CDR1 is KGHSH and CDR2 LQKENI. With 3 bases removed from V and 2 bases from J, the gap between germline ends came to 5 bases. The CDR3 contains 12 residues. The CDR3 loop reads CASSPSAYEQYF. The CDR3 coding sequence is TGTGCCAGCTCACCTTCGGCCTACGAGCAGTACTTC.

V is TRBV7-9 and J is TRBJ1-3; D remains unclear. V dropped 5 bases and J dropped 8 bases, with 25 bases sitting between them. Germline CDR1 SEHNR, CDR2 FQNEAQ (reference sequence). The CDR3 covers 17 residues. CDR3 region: CASSPRALGLTGDTIYF. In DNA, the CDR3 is TGTGCCAGCAGCCCCCGGGCCCTGGGCCTAACCGGGGACACCATATATTTT.

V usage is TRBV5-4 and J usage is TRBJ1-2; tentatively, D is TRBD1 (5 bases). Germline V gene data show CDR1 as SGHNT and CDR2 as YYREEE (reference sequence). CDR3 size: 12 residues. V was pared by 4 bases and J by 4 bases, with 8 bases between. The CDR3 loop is CASSRTSYGYTF. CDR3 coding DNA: TGTGCCAGCAGCCGGACATCCTATGGCTACACCTTC.

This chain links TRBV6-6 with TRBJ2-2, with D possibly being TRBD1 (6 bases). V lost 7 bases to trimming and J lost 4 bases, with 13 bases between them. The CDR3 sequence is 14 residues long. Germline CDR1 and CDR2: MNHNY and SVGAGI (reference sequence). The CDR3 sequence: CASTDSWSTGELFF. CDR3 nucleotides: TGTGCCAGCACGGACAGTTGGAGCACCGGGGAGCTGTTTTTT.

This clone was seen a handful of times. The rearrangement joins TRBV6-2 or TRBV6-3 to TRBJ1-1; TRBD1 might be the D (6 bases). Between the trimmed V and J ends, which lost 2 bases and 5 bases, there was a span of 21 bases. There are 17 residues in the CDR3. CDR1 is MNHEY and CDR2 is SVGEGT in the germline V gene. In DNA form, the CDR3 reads TGTGCCAGCAGTTACAGTAGGCAGGGGCTTGGTGAGACTGAAGCTTTCTTT. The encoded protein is CASSYSRQGLGETEAFF.

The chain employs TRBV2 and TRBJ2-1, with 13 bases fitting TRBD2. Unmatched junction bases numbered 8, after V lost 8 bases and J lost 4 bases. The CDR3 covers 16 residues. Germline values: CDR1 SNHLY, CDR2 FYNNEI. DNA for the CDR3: TGTGCCAGCGGTGCGGGACTAGCGGGAAGATACAATGAGCAGTTCTTC. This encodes CASGAGLAGRYNEQFF.

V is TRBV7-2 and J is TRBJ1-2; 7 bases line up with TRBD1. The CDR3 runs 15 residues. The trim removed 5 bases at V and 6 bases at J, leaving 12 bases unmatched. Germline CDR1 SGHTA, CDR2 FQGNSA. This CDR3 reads CASSPLQGRGNGYTF. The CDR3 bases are TGTGCCAGCAGCCCGCTACAGGGGAGAGGGAATGGCTACACCTTC.

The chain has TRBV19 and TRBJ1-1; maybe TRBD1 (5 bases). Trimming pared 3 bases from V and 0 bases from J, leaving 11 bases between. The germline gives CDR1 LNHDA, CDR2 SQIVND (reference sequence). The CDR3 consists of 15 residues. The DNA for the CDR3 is TGTGCCAGTAGTATGGGGGGATTCATGAACACTGAAGCTTTCTTT. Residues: CASSMGGFMNTEAFF.

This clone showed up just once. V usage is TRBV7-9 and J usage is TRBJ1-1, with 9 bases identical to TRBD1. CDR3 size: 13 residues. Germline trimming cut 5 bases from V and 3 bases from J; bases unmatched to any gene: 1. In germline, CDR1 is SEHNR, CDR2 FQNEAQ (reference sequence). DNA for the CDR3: TGTGCCAGCAGCCGGACAGGGGACACTGAAGCTTTCTTT. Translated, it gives CASSRTGDTEAFF. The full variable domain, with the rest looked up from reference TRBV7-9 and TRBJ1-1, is DTGVSQNPRHKITKRGQNVTFRCDPISEHNRLYWYRQTLGQGPEFLTYFQNEAQLEKSRLLSDRFSAERPKGSFSTLEIQRTEQGDSAMYLCASSRTGDTEAFFGQGTRLTVV.

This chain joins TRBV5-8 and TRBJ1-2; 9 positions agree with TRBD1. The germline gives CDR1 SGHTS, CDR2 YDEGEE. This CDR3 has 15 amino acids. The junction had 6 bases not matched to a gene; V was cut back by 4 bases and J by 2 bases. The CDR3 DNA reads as TGTGCCAGCAGCCTCCGACAGGGGGACAACTATGGCTACACCTTC. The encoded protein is CASSLRQGDNYGYTF. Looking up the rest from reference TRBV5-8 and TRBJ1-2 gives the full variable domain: EAGVTQSPTHLIKTRGQQATLRCSPISGHTSVYWYQQALGLGLQFLLWYDEGEERNRGNFPPRFSGRQFPNYSSELNVNALELEDSALYLCASSLRQGDNYGYTFGSGTRLTVV.

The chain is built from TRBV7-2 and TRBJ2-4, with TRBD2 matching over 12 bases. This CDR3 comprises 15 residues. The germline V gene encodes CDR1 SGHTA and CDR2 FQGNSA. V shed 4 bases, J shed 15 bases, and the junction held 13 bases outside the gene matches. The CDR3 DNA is TGTGCCAGCAGCTCTGCCGGAGCTAGCGGGGGGGCGGGGTACTTC. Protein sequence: CASSSAGASGGAGYF.

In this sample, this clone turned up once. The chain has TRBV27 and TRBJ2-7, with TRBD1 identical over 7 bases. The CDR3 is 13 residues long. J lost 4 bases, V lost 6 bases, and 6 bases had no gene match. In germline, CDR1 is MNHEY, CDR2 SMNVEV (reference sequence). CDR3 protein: CASRSDRWYEQYF. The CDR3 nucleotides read TGTGCCAGCAGGTCGGACAGGTGGTACGAGCAGTACTTC.

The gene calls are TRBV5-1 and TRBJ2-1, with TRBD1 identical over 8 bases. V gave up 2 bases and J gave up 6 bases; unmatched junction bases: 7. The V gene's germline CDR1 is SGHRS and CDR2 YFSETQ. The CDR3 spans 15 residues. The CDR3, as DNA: TGCGCCAGCAGCTTATGGACAGGGTTTGGCAATGAGCAGTTCTTC. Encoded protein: CASSLWTGFGNEQFF.

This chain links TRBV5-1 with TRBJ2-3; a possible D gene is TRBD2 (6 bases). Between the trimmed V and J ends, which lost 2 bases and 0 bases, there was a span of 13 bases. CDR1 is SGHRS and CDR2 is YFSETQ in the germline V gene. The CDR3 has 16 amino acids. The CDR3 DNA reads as TGCGCCAGCAGCTTAGGTTCGGGGACTAGCACAGATACGCAGTATTTT. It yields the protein CASSLGSGTSTDTQYF.